This TCR beta chain was documented in a study of blood T cell repertoires in COVID-19. Sequencing used immunoSEQ multiplex PCR; TCRdb keeps in-frame clones, though not all of them. The sample has about 320,000 clones, around 90% seen once; the top ten hold roughly 2.6%. Germline V gives CDR1 SEHNR, CDR2 FQNEAQ (reference sequence). The CDR3 length is 14 residues. Trimming removed 0 bases at V and 6 bases at J, with 8 bases between. V usage is TRBV7-9 and J usage is TRBJ1-4; no definite D call. This receptor was taken from a man aged 60 to 69 who had recovered from COVID-19. Sequencing used PBMCs or T cells enriched from blood (not recorded which). This CDR3 reads CASSLAMVDEKLFF. CDR3 DNA sequence: TGTGCCAGCAGCTTAGCAATGGTAGATGAAAAACTGTTTTTT.